Below, one TCR beta chain is given with its context. No antigen is known for it. Nothing much larger sits one base from this clone, and base qualities are not available. This entry belongs to a study of blood T cells in healthy people across ages (dated by TCRdb to between 2014 and 2017). In terms of the full investigation: In model experiments, template switching captured about one uniquely barcoded TCR beta cDNA molecule for every two T cells. The study measured age-related changes in TCR beta repertoire diversity using deep sequencing normalized with unique cDNA molecular identifiers. The donors were split into four age groups: young (average around 15 years), middle-aged (around 37), aged (approximately 60) and long-lived (82). Using the same blood draw, the study looked at two additional independent replicas of 1 million unique cDNA reads for two donors, one aged 18 to 30 and the other aged 80 or older.

The germline V gene sets CDR1 to KGHSH and CDR2 to LQKENI. Trimming removed 3 bases from V and 0 bases from J, leaving 10 bases between the germline ends. Counted from cysteine to phenylalanine, this CDR3 has 15 amino acids. The retained sequence is limited to the CDR3, 45 bases, with the frame set at the first base. Libraries were built with 5' RACE. Sequenced on an Illumina HiSeq 2500. The second PCR ran for roughly 6 to 11 cycles and used a J-beta primer mix along with a sample-barcoded 5' primer. A template-switch 5' adaptor carrying 12 random nucleotides introduced a unique molecular identifier onto each TCR beta cDNA molecule. Each sample yielded at least 3 million CDR3-containing paired-end reads. All of the RNA was converted into first-strand cDNA using the Mint cDNA synthesis kit, with a TRBC-specific oligonucleotide serving as the primer. Following uracil-DNA glycosylase treatment, a first 18-cycle PCR with universal primers M1SS and BC2_uni_R was performed on all cDNA. The authors' pipeline ran thus. For normalization, 1 million high-quality reads were randomly selected from each sample, with every read carrying a distinct molecular identifier. Reads sharing molecular identifiers were discarded rather than binned into consensus sequences. MiTCR, run with a Q25 quality threshold and the strictest error-elimination algorithm, handled CDR3 identification, clonotype clustering and error correction. A nonparametric unseen species model with Euler transformation was used to estimate lower-bound total TCR beta diversity. The public reads were run again by TCRdb, first through fastp at Q25 and then through MiXCR, and only productive beta chains were kept. One record per CDR3 amino acid sequence lists the most common genes and DNA. The V and J calls reflect TCRdb's pipeline rather than the authors' work. For this sample there are approximately 760,000 distinct CDR3 sequences; 25% appear just once. In total, the top ten clones hold 9.4% of the sample.

The approximately 39 donors, aged roughly 6 to 100 years, were systemically healthy Caucasian individuals from Russia. Around 10 milliliters of peripheral blood were collected from each donor into EDTA-treated Vacutainer tubes. Ficoll-Paque density-gradient centrifugation was used to isolate PBMCs, with at least 7 million per sample. Trizol reagent was used to extract total RNA from the PBMCs, yielding at least 5 micrograms per sample. Naive CD45RAhigh/CD27high T cell percentages were measured by flow cytometry on a PBMC aliquot from every donor. Here is what the overall study found, with its caveats: The percentage of naive T cells measured by flow cytometry correlated strongly with observed TCR beta diversity. As age increased, observed TCR beta diversity per million T cells dropped in a roughly linear way, and a significant reduction was already evident by age 40. Total diversity estimates from one million sequenced T cells were considered lower bounds and underestimates. Since profiling was done on bulk unsorted PBMCs, naive and antigen-experienced compartments could not be conclusively compared. Because donor CMV infection status was unknown, age-related changes in expanded clonotypes were potentially confounded. The long-lived group showed more naive CD4+ T cells, fewer expanded clones and increased TCR diversity than the aged group, suggesting age selection.

The same specimen was also included in a second study, on T cells of mothers and their children. The second study's authors report: Donors were nine systemically healthy Caucasian individuals: three mothers and their six children. cDNA synthesis consumed the entire amount of extracted RNA, loaded at about 1.5 ug RNA in each 15 ul reaction. In the second PCR, sample barcodes and 2-4 random nucleotides were introduced via the M1S primer. Over 8 million TCR beta CDR3 reads came from each mother, compared with around 3 million reads from each child. TCR recombination output is similarly shaped by thymic selection in related and unrelated pairs, with a minor effect exerted by inherited differences. Normalized repertoire overlap was always slightly but never significantly higher in related than unrelated mother-child pairs. With a sensitivity of 90 to 100 clones per million clonotypes, no persistent microchimeric T cell clones were detected. To look for features that set related mother-child pairs apart from unrelated individuals, the researchers ran deep NGS to compare the TCR beta repertoires of mothers and children. On average, the children were roughly 11 +/- 4 years old, while the mothers were roughly 40 +/- 4 years old. Libraries were sequenced on Illumina HiSeq 2000 with 100+100 nt paired-end reads after adapter ligation with NEBNext reagents. To prevent cross-contamination, the mother and child libraries were prepared a month apart and were sequenced in separate runs. For each donor, between roughly 450,000 and 2,300,000 distinct TCR beta clonotypes were identified. Naive TCR beta clonotypes were estimated from low-frequency clonotypes matched to each donor's FACS-determined naive share, without sorting.

The source is a boy between 10 and 17 years old in good health. Sequenced: blood. This chain joins TRBV18 to TRBJ2-3; a tentative D match to TRBD1 spans 6 bases. CDR3 reads: CASSPGHISTDTQYF. The DNA sequence is given as TGTGCCAGCTCACCGGGACACATCAGCACAGATACGCAGTATTTT.